This TCR beta chain was recovered during a study of shared clonotypes between healthy human individuals. Turning to the study itself: Researchers assigned three CD4 naive, three CD4 memory, two CD8 naive and one CD8 memory plate to each donor.

Assay used: immunoSEQ multiplex PCR; TCRdb lists only in-frame clones, some missing. Of fewer than 1.8 million clones listed, approximately 98.5% are singletons. The study separated CD4+ cells into CD45RA+ naive and CD45RA-negative memory subsets. The source is a man aged 30 to 45 in good health. Sequenced sample: naive CD4+ T cells sorted from blood. The subset: CD45RA+ positively selected.

The CDR3 coding sequence is TGTGCCAGCAGCTTAGGACCGAGCTCCTACAATGAGCAGTTCTTC. Protein sequence: CASSLGPSSYNEQFF. The chain is built from TRBV7-3 and TRBJ2-1; D gene ambiguous. This CDR3 is 15 amino acids long. The germline gives CDR1 SGHTA, CDR2 FQGTGA. The V end lost 2 bases, the J end lost 0 bases, and 8 bases lay between the germline ends. The whole variable domain, remainder taken from reference TRBV7-3 and TRBJ2-1, is GAGVSQTPSNKVTEKGKYVELRCDPISGHTALYWYRQSLGQGPEFLIYFQGTGAADDSGLPNDRFFAVRPEGSVSTLKIQRTERGDSAVYLCASSLGPSSYNEQFFGPGTRLTVL.